These 18 T cell receptor beta chains were all obtained from the same sample, sequenced in a study of blood T cell repertoires in COVID-19. Assay: immunoSEQ multiplex PCR; the TCRdb copy retains only in-frame clones and omits some. The sample contains around 84,000 clones, about 82% of which appear only once. Sequenced input: peripheral blood. The source of these receptors is an elderly man with active or convalescent COVID-19.

The chain employs TRBV5-1 and TRBJ2-5; D remains unclear. The CDR3 loop spans 15 amino acids. The V gene lost 3 bases and the J gene lost 4 bases, with 16 bases spanning the gap. Germline V lookup: CDR1 SGHRS, CDR2 YFSETQ. The CDR3 region has the DNA TGCGCCAGCAGCTCCGACCCCCTCAGGCGAGAGACCCAGTACTTC. This translates into CASSSDPLRRETQYF.

The rearrangement joins TRBV6-6 to TRBJ2-7, with TRBD1 matching over 10 bases. Germline V CDR1 and CDR2: MNHNY, SVGAGI (reference sequence). The CDR3 is 14 amino acids. V dropped 5 bases and J dropped 4; count of bases not matched to a gene: 5. CDR3 sequence (DNA): TGTGCCAGCAGTCGACAGGGGGCTCAATACGAGCAGTACGTC. It yields the protein CASSRQGAQYEQYV.

The chain employs TRBV7-8 and TRBJ2-7; no clear D gene. The CDR3 has 15 amino acids. The germline gives CDR1 SGHVS, CDR2 FQNEAQ. Trimming took off 0 bases at V and 0 bases at J, with 9 bases between the two ends. CDR3 bases: TGTGCCAGCAGCTTAGCCCCTATTAACTCCTACGAGCAGTACGTC. As protein: CASSLAPINSYEQYV.

The V call is TRBV18, the J call TRBJ1-1; possible D gene TRBD1, 6 bases. This CDR3 region has 13 residues. V was pared by 8 bases and J by 3 bases, with 13 bases between. The V gene's germline CDR1 is KGHSH and CDR2 LQKENI. The CDR3 loop is CASHRQEHTEAFF. The CDR3 DNA sequence: TGTGCCAGCCACCGACAGGAGCACACTGAAGCTTTCTTT.

V is TRBV28 and J is TRBJ1-4, with D perhaps TRBD1 (5 bases). CDR3 size: 16 residues. The V gene's germline CDR1 is MDHEN and CDR2 SYDVKM. The V gene lost 6 bases and the J gene lost 9 bases, with 23 bases spanning the gap. The CDR3 nucleotides are TGTGCCAGCAGCCCCGGGTCAAGCAGGGAGGGGAAAAAACTGTTTTTT. This gives the protein CASSPGSSREGKKLFF.

The genes are TRBV3-1 (or the pseudogene TRBV3-2) and TRBJ1-6; 7 nucleotides align to TRBD1. There are 16 residues in the CDR3. The V gene end was trimmed by 7 bases and the J gene end by 9 bases; junction bases not matched to a gene: 15. Germline assignment: CDR1 LGHDT and CDR2 YNNKEL (reference sequence). DNA for the CDR3: TGTGCCAGCACCCCAAGCTCCACAGGGGAGAGTTCACCCCTCCACTTT. Protein product: CASTPSSTGESSPLHF.

The rearrangement links TRBV19 to TRBJ1-3; D not certain. V was clipped by 5 bases and J by 3 bases, with 17 bases between them. Germline loops: CDR1 LNHDA, CDR2 SQIVND (reference sequence). The CDR3 extends over 16 amino acids. Here the CDR3 DNA reads TGTGCCAGTAGTGAGGCTGGTGGGTCTCATGGAAACACCATATATTTT. The encoded protein is CASSEAGGSHGNTIYF.

The V and J genes are TRBV11-3 and TRBJ1-1; TRBD1 agrees at 7 bases. The V gene end was trimmed by 5 bases and the J gene end by 2 bases; junction bases not matched to a gene: 2. This CDR3 is built from 13 residues. Germline V gene data show CDR1 as SGHNT and CDR2 as YENEEA. The CDR3: CASSRDSNTEAFF. Written as DNA, the CDR3 is TGTGCCAGCAGCCGGGACAGCAACACTGAAGCTTTCTTT.

The chain uses TRBV24-1 and TRBJ2-5; TRBD1 agrees at 8 bases. The germline V gene has CDR1 KGHDR and CDR2 SFDVKD. The ends lost 3 bases at V and 5 bases at J; junction bases unmatched: 7. The CDR3 consists of 15 residues. The CDR3 sequence: CATSDRDRPAETQYF. Written as DNA, the CDR3 is TGTGCCACCAGTGATAGGGACAGGCCTGCGGAGACCCAGTACTTC.

The chain is built from TRBV19 and TRBJ1-4; D is undetermined. V was shortened by 3 bases and J by 6 bases, with 20 bases between the two germline ends. Per the germline V gene, CDR1 is LNHDA and CDR2 is SQIVND (reference sequence). CDR3 length: 17 residues. CDR3 DNA: TGTGCCAGTAGTATCCCCTCGCGCGTGGAGTCTCATGAAAAACTGTTTTTT. As protein: CASSIPSRVESHEKLFF.

The gene calls are TRBV6-5 and TRBJ1-2; no clear D. V lost 7 bases, J lost 7 bases, and 13 bases lay in between. The germline V gene has CDR1 MNHEY and CDR2 SVGAGI. This CDR3 contains 12 residues. As DNA, the CDR3 is TGTGCCAGCATTGGGTTGGGAGCTGGCTACACCTTC. Translated, it gives CASIGLGAGYTF.

This chain joins TRBV6-6 and TRBJ2-2; TRBD2 agrees at 16 bases. The V segment lost 6 bases and the J segment 0 bases; nucleotides outside the gene matches: 10. Germline values: CDR1 MNHNY, CDR2 SVGAGI (reference sequence). This CDR3 is 20 amino acids long. The CDR3 DNA is TGTGCCAGCAGCCGGGGACTAGCGGGAGGGTCATACTCGAACACCGGGGAGCTGTTTTTT. Its translation is CASSRGLAGGSYSNTGELFF.

The chain couples TRBV5-1 to TRBJ2-1; 9 nucleotides line up with TRBD1. The CDR3 has 16 amino acids. Per the germline V gene, CDR1 is SGHRS and CDR2 is YFSETQ. Losses at the gene ends were 4 bases for V and 8 bases for J; bases not matched to a gene: 13. The CDR3 nucleotides read TGCGCCAGCAGCCCAACCGGGACAGGGAATCCCCATGAGCAGTTCTTC. This encodes CASSPTGTGNPHEQFF.

The V call is TRBV18, the J call TRBJ2-5; D is perhaps TRBD2 (6 bases). CDR1 is KGHSH and CDR2 is LQKENI in the germline V gene. This CDR3 is 15 amino acids long. V dropped 1 base and J dropped 4 bases, with 13 bases sitting between them. This chain's CDR3 is CASSPQTRAAETQYF. CDR3 nucleotides: TGTGCCAGCTCACCACAGACTAGGGCGGCAGAGACCCAGTACTTC.

The rearrangement joins TRBV18 to TRBJ2-7, with D perhaps matching TRBD1 (6 bases). The germline CDR1 and CDR2 sequences are KGHSH and LQKENI. This CDR3 region has 15 residues. The V gene lost 4 bases and the J gene lost 9 bases, with 22 bases spanning the gap. CDR3: CASSRSGENYVGQYV. The CDR3 DNA sequence: TGTGCCAGCTCACGCTCAGGGGAAAACTACGTCGGGCAGTACGTC.

The J gene is TRBJ2-4, the V gene TRBV11-3, with 7 bases that match TRBD1. CDR1 is SGHNT, CDR2 YENEEA, per germline. CDR3 size: 17 residues. After removal of 1 base from V and 3 bases from J, the junction contained 9 bases not matched to a gene. CDR3 nucleotides: TGTGCCAGCAGCTTAGGGGAAGACAGGGTGGACAAAAACATTCAGTACTTC. It is translated as CASSLGEDRVDKNIQYF.

V usage is TRBV6-5 and J usage is TRBJ2-7; 12 nucleotides align to TRBD1. The trim removed 5 bases at V and 3 bases at J, leaving 5 bases unmatched. This CDR3 has 15 amino acids. Germline values: CDR1 MNHEY, CDR2 SVGAGI. The CDR3 loop reads CASSPGTGGFYEQYV. CDR3 in DNA: TGTGCCAGCAGTCCCGGGACAGGGGGCTTCTACGAGCAGTACGTC.

The rearrangement joins TRBV6-5 to TRBJ2-3; D is unclear. This CDR3 region has 13 residues. V was shortened by 7 bases and J by 2 bases, with 10 bases between the two germline ends. Germline values: CDR1 MNHEY, CDR2 SVGAGI. The DNA of the CDR3 is TGTGCCAGCAAACTTCCCTACACAGATACGCAGTATTTT. Protein product: CASKLPYTDTQYF.